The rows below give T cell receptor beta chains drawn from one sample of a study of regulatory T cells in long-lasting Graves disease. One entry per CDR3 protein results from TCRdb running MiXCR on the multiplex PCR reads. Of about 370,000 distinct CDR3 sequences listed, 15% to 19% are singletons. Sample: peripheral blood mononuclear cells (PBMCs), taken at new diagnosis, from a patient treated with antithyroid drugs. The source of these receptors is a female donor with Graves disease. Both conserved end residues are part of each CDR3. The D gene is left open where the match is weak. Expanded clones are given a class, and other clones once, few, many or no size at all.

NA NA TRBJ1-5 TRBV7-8 TGTGCCAGCAGCCCGATAGAGGGGGTCAATCAGCCCCAGCATTTT CASSPIEGVNQPQHF
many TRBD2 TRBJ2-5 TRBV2 TGTGCCAGCACCATACTAGCGGCAGAGACCCAGTACTTC CASTILAAETQYF
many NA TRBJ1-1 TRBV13 TGTGCCAGCAGCGCCGTTGGGAGGATCACTGAAGCTTTCTTT CASSAVGRITEAFF
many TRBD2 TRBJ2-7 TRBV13 TGTGCCAGCAGCCGGAGGACTAGCGGCTCCTACGAGCAGTACTTC CASSRRTSGSYEQYF
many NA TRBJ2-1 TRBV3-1 TGTGCCAGCAGCCAAATCGTTGAGCTAGTAGCAAACAATGAGCAGTTCTTC CASSQIVELVANNEQFF
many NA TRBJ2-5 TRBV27 TGTGCCAGCAGTCCAATCTCGAGGCCCCAAGAGACCCAGTACTTC CASSPISRPQETQYF
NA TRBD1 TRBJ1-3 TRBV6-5 TGTGCCAGCAGTTCCACCGGGACAGTTTACTCTGGAAACACCATATATTTT CASSSTGTVYSGNTIYF
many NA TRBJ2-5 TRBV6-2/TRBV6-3 TGTGCCAGCAGTTACCGGCGGGCCATGGGAGGCCAAGAGACCCAGTACTTC CASSYRRAMGGQETQYF
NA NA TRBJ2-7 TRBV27 TGTGCCAGCAGTTTAGGACCCATATCCTACGAGCAGTACTTC CASSLGPISYEQYF
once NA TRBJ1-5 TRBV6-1 TGTGCCAGCAGAAGGGGGGTTTTAGGCAATCAGCCCCAGCATTTT CASRRGVLGNQPQHF
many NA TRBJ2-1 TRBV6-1 TGTGCCAGCTCTGGCGTGGTCAATGAGCAGTTCTTC CASSGVVNEQFF
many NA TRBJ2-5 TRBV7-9 TGTGCCAGCAGCTTAGCGGCGGGCGGGGAGACCCAGTACTTC CASSLAAGGETQYF
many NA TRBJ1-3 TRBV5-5 TGTGCCAGCAGCTTTCAGCGGAGCTCTGGAAACACCATATATTTT CASSFQRSSGNTIYF
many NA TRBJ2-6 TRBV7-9 TGTGCCAGCAGCTTAAGGGAAAACACGGCCGTCTCTGGGGCCAACGTCCTGACTTTC CASSLRENTAVSGANVLTF
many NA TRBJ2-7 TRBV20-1 TGCAGTGCTGCCCAAGACAGTTTCGAGCAGTACTTC CSAAQDSFEQYF
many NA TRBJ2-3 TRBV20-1 TGCAGTGCTGCTAGGGAGAGCCTAGCCTATACGCAGTATTTT CSAARESLAYTQYF
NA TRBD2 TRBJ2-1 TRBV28 TGTGCCAGCAGTTTATACGTCCGGGCTAGCGGGAGGGCCGATGAGCAGTTCTTC CASSLYVRASGRADEQFF
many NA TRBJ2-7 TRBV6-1 TGTGCCAGCAGTGTATTCCATGGGGGCTACGAGCAGTACTTC CASSVFHGGYEQYF
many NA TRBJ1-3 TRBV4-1 TGCGCCAGCAGCCCACTTAAACTACCTGGAAACACCATATATTTT CASSPLKLPGNTIYF
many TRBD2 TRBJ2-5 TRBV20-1 TGCAGTGCTAGAGTTTTTACTAGCGGGGGCCCATACCAAGAGACCCAGTACTTC CSARVFTSGGPYQETQYF
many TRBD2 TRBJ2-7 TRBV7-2 TGTGCCAGCAGCTTGAGCGGGAGTCGGGACGAGCAGTACTTC CASSLSGSRDEQYF
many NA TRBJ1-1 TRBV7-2 TGTGCCAGCAGCCCCTACAATCAGGGAGCTTTCTTT CASSPYNQGAFF
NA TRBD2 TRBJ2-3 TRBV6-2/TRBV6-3 TGTGCCAGCAGGTCCGGACCGGGGGGGGGCACAGATACGCAGTATTTT CASRSGPGGGTDTQYF
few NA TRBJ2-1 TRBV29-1 TGCAGCGTTGACACGCGGGGAGAGCAGTTCTTC CSVDTRGEQFF
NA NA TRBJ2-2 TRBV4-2 TGTGCCTACCTCCAGACTAAAAACACCGGGGAGCTGTTTTTT CAYLQTKNTGELFF
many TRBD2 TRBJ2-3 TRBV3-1 TGTGCCAGCAGCCAAGTGGCTAGCGGGGGCACAGATACGCAGTATTTT CASSQVASGGTDTQYF
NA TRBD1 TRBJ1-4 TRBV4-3 TGCGCCAGCAGCCTGGGAGGGACAGGGAAGCCGTGGGATGAAAAACTGTTTTTT CASSLGGTGKPWDEKLFF
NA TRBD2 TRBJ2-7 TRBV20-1 TGCAGTGCTAGCATGGTCGGGAGGAGCTCCTACGAGCAGTACTTC CSASMVGRSSYEQYF
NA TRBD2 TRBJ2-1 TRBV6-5 TGTGCCAGCAGTTACTGGGGTAGCGGGACATATGAGCAGTTCTTC CASSYWGSGTYEQFF
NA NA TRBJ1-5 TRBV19 TGTGCCAGTAGTAGTTCAGGGGATGGGCAGCCCCAGCATTTT CASSSSGDGQPQHF
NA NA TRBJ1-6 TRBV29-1 TGCAGCGTTTCGAGGGATACCAATTCACCCCTCCACTTT CSVSRDTNSPLHF
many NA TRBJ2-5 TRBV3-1 TGTGCCAGCAGCCAAACGAGCGCCGAAAAGTTTGGGACCCAGTACTTC CASSQTSAEKFGTQYF
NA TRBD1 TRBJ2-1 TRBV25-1 TGTGCCAGCGGAAGAGCAGGGGGCAGTGTCGATGAGCAGTTCTTC CASGRAGGSVDEQFF
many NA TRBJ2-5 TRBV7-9 TGTGCCAGCAGCTTAGTAGGTGGACGGGAAAGGGGAGAGACCCAGTACTTC CASSLVGGRERGETQYF
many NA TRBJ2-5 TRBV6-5 TGTGCCAGCAGTTCTGAACTAGGAGAGACCCAGTACTTC CASSSELGETQYF
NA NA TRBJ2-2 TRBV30 TGTGCCAGGACGACAGGCGGGTCCGGGGAGCTGTTTTTT CARTTGGSGELFF
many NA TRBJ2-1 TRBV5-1 TGCGCCAGCAGCTTGGGAGGGACGACGGGCTCCTACAATGAGCAGTTCTTC CASSLGGTTGSYNEQFF
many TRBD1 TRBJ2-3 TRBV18 TGTGCCAGCTCACCACCGGGACAGCGCACAGATACGCAGTATTTT CASSPPGQRTDTQYF
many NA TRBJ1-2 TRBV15 TGTGCCACCAGCAGAGATAGGGGGGGGCTCGATGGCTACACCTTC CATSRDRGGLDGYTF
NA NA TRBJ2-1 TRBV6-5 TGTGCCAGCAGTTACTCGGTAGTCGGCTACAATGAGCAGTTCTTC CASSYSVVGYNEQFF
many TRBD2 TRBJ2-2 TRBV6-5 TGTGCCAGCAGTTACACCCTAGCGGAAACGTCATTCGGGGAGCTGTTTTTT CASSYTLAETSFGELFF
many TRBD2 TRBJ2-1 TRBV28 TGTGCCAGCAGTAGACTAGCCGGCGATGAGCAGTTCTTC CASSRLAGDEQFF
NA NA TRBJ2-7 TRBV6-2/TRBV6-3 TGTGCCAGCAGTACACACAGGGACTTCCCTTACGAGCAGTACTTC CASSTHRDFPYEQYF
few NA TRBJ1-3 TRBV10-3 TGTGCCATCAGTGACCCTGGAAACACCATATATTTT CAISDPGNTIYF